These 29 T cell receptor beta chains were sequenced from one sample in a study of blood T cell repertoires in COVID-19. Sequencing used immunoSEQ multiplex PCR; TCRdb keeps in-frame clones, though not all of them. The table has some 250,000 clones, 80% to 90% seen once. Sequenced input: peripheral blood. The receptors here all came from a man aged 30-40 years who had recovered from COVID-19.

This CDR3 reads CASSQEEVGQTNYGYTF. For the CDR3, the DNA is TGCGCCAGCAGCCAAGAAGAAGTAGGACAGACTAACTATGGCTACACCTTC. The rearrangement joins TRBV4-3 to TRBJ1-2; D may be TRBD1 (6 bases). The CDR3 has 17 residues. Germline V lookup: CDR1 LGHNA, CDR2 YSLEER. Trimming pared 0 bases from V and 0 bases from J, leaving 14 bases between.

The chain couples TRBV23-1 to TRBJ2-7, with 10 bases that match TRBD1. TRBV23-1 is given ORF status, its function remaining uncertain. This CDR3 is built from 14 residues. The V gene end was trimmed by 3 bases and the J gene end by 5 bases; junction bases not matched to a gene: 4. CDR3 nucleotides: TGCGCCAGCAGTCAGCGGGACAGGGGCCACGAGCAGTACTTC. Its translation is CASSQRDRGHEQYF.

This clone appeared a single time. The V and J genes are TRBV2 and TRBJ1-2; 8 bases align to TRBD1. Germline CDR1 and CDR2: SNHLY and FYNNEI. The CDR3 is 13 residues long. The trim removed 9 bases at V and 6 bases at J, leaving 9 bases unmatched. The CDR3 is CAREEGQDNGYTF. Here the CDR3 DNA reads TGTGCCAGGGAGGAGGGACAGGATAATGGCTACACCTTC.

V and J are TRBV7-8 and TRBJ2-7; 8 bases agree with TRBD2. CDR3 length: 11 residues. The J segment lost 12 bases and the V segment lost 4 bases, leaving 5 bases of the junction unmatched. CDR1 is SGHVS, CDR2 FQNEAQ, per germline. The CDR3 nucleotides are TGTGCCAGCAGCTCCCAACTAGCGGTGTACTTC. The encoded protein is CASSSQLAVYF.

The chain recombines TRBV5-8 with TRBJ1-4; possible D gene TRBD1, 5 bases. From germline, CDR1 is SGHTS and CDR2 YDEGEE. This CDR3 is built from 14 residues. Trimming stripped 4 bases from V and 8 bases from J, with 15 bases between. The CDR3 DNA sequence: TGTGCCAGCAGCATGGGGAGGGGAAGCGAAAAACTGTTTTTT. Protein product: CASSMGRGSEKLFF.

The genes are TRBV2 and TRBJ2-7; unclear D gene. This CDR3 has 13 amino acids. The germline V and J ends were trimmed by 10 bases and 4 bases, with 17 bases remaining between them. CDR1 and CDR2 (germline): SNHLY, FYNNEI. CDR3 nucleotides: TGTGCCACCCATGGCAATACGAATTACGAGCAGTACTTC. Protein product: CATHGNTNYEQYF.

V gene TRBV20-1 combines with J gene TRBJ2-1; a possible D gene is TRBD2 (6 bases). Between the trimmed V and J ends, which lost 3 bases and 1 base, there was a span of 13 bases. CDR1 and CDR2 from the germline V gene are DFQATT and SNEGSKA (reference sequence). This CDR3 is 15 amino acids long. CDR3 sequence: CSASSSALSYNEQFF. The CDR3, as DNA: TGCAGTGCTAGTTCTAGCGCCCTATCCTACAATGAGCAGTTCTTC.

The CDR3 DNA reads as TGTGCCAGCAGTTTAAACAGGGTAGCGGATACGCAGTATTTT. It specifies CASSLNRVADTQYF. This sequence joins TRBV28 and TRBJ2-3; possible D gene TRBD1, 6 bases. The CDR3 loop spans 14 amino acids. Trimming removed 2 bases at V and 6 bases at J, with 12 bases between. Germline assignment: CDR1 MDHEN and CDR2 SYDVKM.

The chain recombines TRBV19 with TRBJ1-2; TRBD1 aligns across 8 bases. The CDR3 runs to 14 residues. V lost 6 bases to trimming and J lost 8 bases; unmatched junction nucleotides: 11. Germline CDR1 and CDR2: LNHDA and SQIVND (reference sequence). CDR3 bases: TGTGCCAGTAGCAGGGGGCTCCTTCGTAGAGGCTACACCTTC. It yields the protein CASSRGLLRRGYTF.

This chain connects TRBV5-8 to TRBJ1-1, with a weak D call TRBD1 (5 bases). The CDR3 sequence is 15 residues long. V was clipped by 0 bases and J by 5 bases, with 14 bases between them. Germline loops: CDR1 SGHTS, CDR2 YDEGEE. The CDR3 DNA reads as TGTGCCAGCAGCTTGGGAAGGGGCGGTGGTACTGAAGCTTTCTTT. Its protein product is CASSLGRGGGTEAFF.

The chain uses TRBV7-6 and TRBJ2-3, with 10 bases that match TRBD2. The CDR3 consists of 18 residues. CDR1 is SGHVS, CDR2 FNYEAQ, per germline. Losses at the gene ends were 5 bases for V and 0 bases for J; bases not matched to a gene: 11. CDR3 region: CASSLRWGSGGSTDTQYF. CDR3 nucleotides: TGTGCCAGCAGCCTCCGCTGGGGTAGCGGGGGGAGCACAGATACGCAGTATTTT. The variable domain in full, completed from reference TRBV7-6 and TRBJ2-3, reads GAGVSQSPRYKVTKRGQDVALRCDPISGHVSLYWYRQALGQGPEFLTYFNYEAQQDKSGLPNDRFSAERPEGSISTLTIQRTEQRDSAMYRCASSLRWGSGGSTDTQYFGPGTRLTVL.

The V call is TRBV30, the J call TRBJ1-1; a weak D match, TRBD1 (5 bases). Germline CDR1 GTSNPN, CDR2 SVGIG (reference sequence). V was shortened by 3 bases and J by 6 bases, with 11 bases between the two germline ends. This CDR3 region has 12 residues. CDR3 in DNA: TGTGCCTGGAGCCCAGGGATAGCTGAAGCTTTCTTT. Its translation is CAWSPGIAEAFF. Based on the CDR3 plus reference TRBV30 and TRBJ1-1, the full variable domain is SQTIHQWPATLVQPVGSPLSLECTVEGTSNPNLYWYRQAAGRGLQLLFYSVGIGQISSEVPQNLSASRPQDRQFILSSKKLLLSDSGFYLCAWSPGIAEAFFGQGTRLTVV.

In DNA form, the CDR3 reads TGTGCCAGCTCACCACCGACTAGCGGGGGGGCCTATCAGTTCTTC. Its translation is CASSPPTSGGAYQFF. This chain links TRBV18 with TRBJ2-1; 14 bases are a match to TRBD2. This CDR3 region has 15 residues. From germline, CDR1 is KGHSH and CDR2 LQKENI. V lost 0 bases, J lost 13 bases, and 5 bases stayed unmatched.

The genes are TRBV6-1 and TRBJ1-1; 7 nucleotides agree with TRBD1. This CDR3 is built from 20 residues. The trim removed 2 bases at V and 6 bases at J, leaving 24 bases unmatched. Germline V gene lookup returns CDR1 MNHNS and CDR2 SASEGT. The CDR3 here is CASSERPSDRAVGWRPEAFF. CDR3 coding DNA: TGTGCCAGCAGTGAAAGGCCCTCCGACAGGGCCGTTGGTTGGCGACCTGAAGCTTTCTTT.

This chain links TRBV4-2 with TRBJ2-7; TRBD1 agrees at 7 bases. With V trimmed by 0 bases and J by 3 bases, 5 bases remained unmatched. The germline gives CDR1 LGHNA, CDR2 YNFKEQ. This CDR3 is 15 amino acids long. The CDR3: CASSQEGQIFYEQYF. DNA for the CDR3: TGTGCCAGCAGCCAAGAGGGACAGATTTTCTACGAGCAGTACTTC.

The chain has TRBV27 and TRBJ2-1, with a possible D match to TRBD1 (8 bases). With 4 bases removed from V and 7 bases from J, the gap between germline ends came to 14 bases. CDR3 length equals 14 residues. Germline V gives CDR1 MNHEY, CDR2 SMNVEV (reference sequence). The CDR3 is CASSSTGGGNEQFF. The CDR3 region has the DNA TGTGCCAGCAGTTCTACAGGGGGGGGGAATGAGCAGTTCTTC.

The chain has TRBV5-1 and TRBJ2-7, with 7 bases that match TRBD2. J gave up 7 bases and V 4 bases, and 5 bases lay outside the gene matches. Germline V gene sequence: CDR1 SGHRS, CDR2 YFSETQ. The length of the CDR3 is 12 residues. The CDR3 region is CASSPDSGEQYF. CDR3 bases: TGCGCCAGCAGCCCCGATAGCGGGGAGCAGTACTTC.

V gene TRBV6-5 combines with J gene TRBJ2-1, with 9 nucleotides matching TRBD2. Germline CDR1 reads MNHEY; CDR2 reads SVGAGI. The V gene end was trimmed by 6 bases and the J gene end by 0 bases; junction bases not matched to a gene: 3. This CDR3 is built from 15 residues. The DNA of the CDR3 is TGTGCCAGCAGACTAGCGGGTTTCTCCTACAATGAGCAGTTCTTC. It specifies CASRLAGFSYNEQFF.

This clone was detected once. The gene calls are TRBV10-3 and TRBJ1-1; no clear D gene. The CDR3 sequence is 12 residues long. The V end was cut by 11 bases, the J end by 1 base, with 11 bases between. Germline CDR1 is ENHRY and CDR2 is SYGVKD. The CDR3 DNA follows: TGTGCCTCGCGAACGTCGAACACTGAAGCTTTCTTT. Translated: CASRTSNTEAFF.

V usage is TRBV9 and J usage is TRBJ2-3; D perhaps matches TRBD2 (5 bases). Germline CDR1 is SGDLS and CDR2 is YYNGEE. Trimming pared 1 base from V and 4 bases from J, leaving 7 bases between. CDR3 size: 13 residues. Written as DNA, the CDR3 is TGTGCCAGCAGCGTACCCGGGGCAGATACGCAGTATTTT. Amino acids: CASSVPGADTQYF.

On this clone: The junction does not match germline at one end; this may be a read error. The chain joins TRBV6-5 to TRBJ2-1, with 8 bases identical to TRBD2. CDR3 length equals 11 residues. Germline V gene lookup returns CDR1 MNHEY and CDR2 SVGAGI. The CDR3 nucleotides read TGTGCCTGCAGCGGGGGTCCTGAGCAGTTCTTC. It encodes CACSGGPEQFF.

V usage is TRBV7-9 and J usage is TRBJ2-7, with TRBD1 matching over 7 bases. From germline, CDR1 is SEHNR and CDR2 FQNEAQ (reference sequence). This CDR3 spans 14 amino acids. J was trimmed by 4 bases and V by 6 bases; bases with no gene match: 9. The DNA of the CDR3 is TGTGCCAGCAGTCCAAACAGGGGACGGTACGAGCAGTACTTC. It encodes CASSPNRGRYEQYF.

This rearrangement joins TRBV5-1 to TRBJ1-6, with 7 bases matching TRBD1. The germline V gene has CDR1 SGHRS and CDR2 YFSETQ. The J segment lost 5 bases and the V segment lost 2 bases, leaving 4 bases of the junction unmatched. The CDR3 extends over 15 amino acids. CDR3 protein: CASSFGTDNNSPLHF. CDR3 in DNA: TGCGCCAGCAGCTTTGGGACAGATAATAATTCACCCCTCCACTTT.

In its sample, this clone was seen once. The rearrangement uses TRBV4-1 and TRBJ1-1; weak D call: TRBD1 (6 bases). The CDR3 totals 17 residues. CDR1 is MGHRA and CDR2 is YSYEKL in the germline V gene. The V end was cut by 3 bases, the J end by 4 bases, with 21 bases between. CDR3 sequence (DNA): TGCGCCAGCAGCCAGCTGACAGGAGGCTTGAGGGTCACTGAAGCTTTCTTT. It translates to CASSQLTGGLRVTEAFF.

This sequence joins TRBV7-9 and TRBJ1-1; the D is unclear. This CDR3 has 16 residues. V dropped 2 bases and J dropped 3 bases, with 16 bases sitting between them. Germline V CDR1 and CDR2: SEHNR, FQNEAQ (reference sequence). CDR3 coding DNA: TGTGCCAGCAGCTTACGGTTTTTCGGGTCGGACACTGAAGCTTTCTTT. Translation: CASSLRFFGSDTEAFF.

This chain connects TRBV4-1 to TRBJ1-1, with 8 nucleotides matching TRBD1. The CDR3 contains 15 residues. Germline V gene data show CDR1 as MGHRA and CDR2 as YSYEKL. Unmatched junction bases numbered 8, after V lost 2 bases and J lost 6 bases. The CDR3 coding sequence is TGCGCCAGCAGCCAACGGGACAGGCCGGTCGCTGAAGCTTTCTTT. Protein: CASSQRDRPVAEAFF.

This clone was recorded once. This sequence joins TRBV14 and TRBJ1-2; 7 bases fit TRBD1. The junction had 6 bases not matched to a gene; V was cut back by 1 base and J by 4 bases. The germline CDR1 and CDR2 sequences are SGHDN and FVKESK. The CDR3 covers 15 residues. CDR3 loop: CASSQAEAGGYGYTF. CDR3 nucleotide sequence: TGTGCCAGCAGCCAAGCGGAGGCAGGGGGCTATGGCTACACCTTC.

The chain uses TRBV3-1 (or the pseudogene TRBV3-2) and TRBJ2-2; tentative D call: TRBD1 (5 bases). The germline gives CDR1 LGHDT, CDR2 YNNKEL (reference sequence). Trimming left V 2 bases short and J 3 bases short, with 10 bases between. The CDR3 is 15 residues long. In DNA, the CDR3 is TGTGCCAGCAGCCAATGGGGCGCCGACACCGGGGAGCTGTTTTTT. Protein sequence: CASSQWGADTGELFF.

The chain employs TRBV11-2 and TRBJ1-4; D call uncertain. The V gene lost 5 bases and the J gene lost 14 bases, with 21 bases spanning the gap. The CDR3 is made up of 14 amino acids. Germline CDR1 SGHAT, CDR2 FQNNGV. The CDR3 bases are TGTGCCAGCAGCGCCCACTCCCCAGCCTCGGGGCTGTTTTTT. Translating gives CASSAHSPASGLFF. The variable domain in full, with the rest retrieved from reference TRBV11-2 and TRBJ1-4, is EAGVAQSPRYKIIEKRQSVAFWCNPISGHATLYWYQQILGQGPKLLIQFQNNGVVDDSQLPKDRFSAERLKGVDSTLKIQPAKLEDSAVYLCASSAHSPASGLFFGSGTQLSVL.